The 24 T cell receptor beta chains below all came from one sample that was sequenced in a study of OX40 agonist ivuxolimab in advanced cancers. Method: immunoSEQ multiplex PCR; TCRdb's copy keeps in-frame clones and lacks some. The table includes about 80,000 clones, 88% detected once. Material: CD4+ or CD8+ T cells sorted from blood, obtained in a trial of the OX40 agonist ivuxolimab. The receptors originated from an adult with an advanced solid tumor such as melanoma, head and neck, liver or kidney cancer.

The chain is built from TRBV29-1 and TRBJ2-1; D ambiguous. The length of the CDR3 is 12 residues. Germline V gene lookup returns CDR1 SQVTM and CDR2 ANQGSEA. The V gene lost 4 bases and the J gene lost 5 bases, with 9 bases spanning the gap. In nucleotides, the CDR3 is TGCAGCGTTGCCAGTCTGGACAATGAGCAGTTCTTC. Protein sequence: CSVASLDNEQFF.

Here the CDR3 reads CASSPPGTVATNEKLFF. The CDR3 region has the DNA TGTGCCAGCAGCCCGCCCGGGACGGTGGCAACTAATGAAAAACTGTTTTTT. The genes are TRBV5-5 and TRBJ1-4; D perhaps matches TRBD1 (5 bases). Trimming stripped 4 bases from V and 0 bases from J, with 16 bases between. Germline loops: CDR1 SGHKS, CDR2 YYEKEE (reference sequence). The CDR3 contains 17 residues.

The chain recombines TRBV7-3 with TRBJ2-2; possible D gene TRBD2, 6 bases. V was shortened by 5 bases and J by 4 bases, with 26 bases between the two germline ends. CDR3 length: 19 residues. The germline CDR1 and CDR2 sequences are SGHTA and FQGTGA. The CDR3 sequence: CASSPRVGTSISGTGELFF. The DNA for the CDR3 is TGTGCCAGCAGCCCAAGGGTGGGGACTTCTATTTCCGGCACCGGGGAGCTGTTTTTT.

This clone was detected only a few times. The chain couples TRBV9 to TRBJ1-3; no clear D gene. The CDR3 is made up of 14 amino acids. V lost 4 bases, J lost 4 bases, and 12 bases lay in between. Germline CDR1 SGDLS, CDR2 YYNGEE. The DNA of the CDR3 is TGTGCCAGCAGCCCTCAGGTGGCCGGAAACACCATATATTTT. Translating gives CASSPQVAGNTIYF.

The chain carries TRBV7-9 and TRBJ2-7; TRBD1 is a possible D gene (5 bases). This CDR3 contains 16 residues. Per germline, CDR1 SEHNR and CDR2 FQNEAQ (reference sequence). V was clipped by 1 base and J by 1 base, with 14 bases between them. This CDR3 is CASSLGQPLGSYEQYF. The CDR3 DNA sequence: TGTGCCAGCAGCTTAGGACAGCCCTTAGGATCCTACGAGCAGTACTTC.

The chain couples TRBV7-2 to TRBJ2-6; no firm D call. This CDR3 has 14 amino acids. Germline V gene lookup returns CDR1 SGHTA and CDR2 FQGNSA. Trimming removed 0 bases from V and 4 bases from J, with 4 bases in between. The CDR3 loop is CASSLALGANVLTF. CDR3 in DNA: TGTGCCAGCAGCTTAGCCCTGGGGGCCAACGTCCTGACTTTC. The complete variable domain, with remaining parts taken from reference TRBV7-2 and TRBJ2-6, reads GAGVSQSPSNKVTEKGKDVELRCDPISGHTALYWYRQSLGQGLEFLIYFQGNSAPDKSGLPSDRFSAERTGGSVSTLTIQRTQQEDSAVYLCASSLALGANVLTFGAGSRLTVL.

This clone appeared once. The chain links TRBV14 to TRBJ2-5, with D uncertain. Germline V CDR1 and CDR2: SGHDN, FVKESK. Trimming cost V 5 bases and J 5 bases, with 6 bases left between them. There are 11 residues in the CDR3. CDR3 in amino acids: CASSYAETQYF. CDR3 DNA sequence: TGTGCCAGCAGCTACGCGGAGACCCAGTACTTC.

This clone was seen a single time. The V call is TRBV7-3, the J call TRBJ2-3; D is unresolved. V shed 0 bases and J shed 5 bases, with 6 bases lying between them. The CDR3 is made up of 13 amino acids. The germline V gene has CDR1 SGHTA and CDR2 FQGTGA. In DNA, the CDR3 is TGTGCCAGCAGCTTAACGATTGGAGATACGCAGTATTTT. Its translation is CASSLTIGDTQYF. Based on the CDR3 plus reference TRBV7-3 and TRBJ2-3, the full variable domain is GAGVSQTPSNKVTEKGKYVELRCDPISGHTALYWYRQSLGQGPEFLIYFQGTGAADDSGLPNDRFFAVRPEGSVSTLKIQRTERGDSAVYLCASSLTIGDTQYFGPGTRLTVL.

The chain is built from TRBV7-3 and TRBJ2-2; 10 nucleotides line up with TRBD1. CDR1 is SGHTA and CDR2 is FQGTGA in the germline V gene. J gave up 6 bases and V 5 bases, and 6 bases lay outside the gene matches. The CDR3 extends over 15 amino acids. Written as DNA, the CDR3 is TGTGCCAGCAGCAATCGACAGGGGGCTGCCGGGGAGCTGTTTTTT. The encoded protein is CASSNRQGAAGELFF.

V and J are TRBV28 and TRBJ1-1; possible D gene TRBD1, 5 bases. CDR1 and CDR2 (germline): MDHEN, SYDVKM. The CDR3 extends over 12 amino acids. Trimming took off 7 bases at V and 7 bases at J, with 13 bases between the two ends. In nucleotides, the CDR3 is TGTGCCAGCACCTCTCGGGGGGGTGAAGCTTTCTTT. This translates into CASTSRGGEAFF.

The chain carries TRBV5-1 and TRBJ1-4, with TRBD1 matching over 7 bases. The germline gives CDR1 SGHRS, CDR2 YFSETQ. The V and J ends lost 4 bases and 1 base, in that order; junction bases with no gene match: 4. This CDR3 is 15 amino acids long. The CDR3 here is CASSGTGVTNEKLFF. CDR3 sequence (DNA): TGCGCCAGCAGCGGAACAGGGGTAACTAATGAAAAACTGTTTTTT.

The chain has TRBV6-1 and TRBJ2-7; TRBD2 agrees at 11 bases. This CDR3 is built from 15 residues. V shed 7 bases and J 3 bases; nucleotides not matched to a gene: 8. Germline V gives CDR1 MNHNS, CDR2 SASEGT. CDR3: CASTRHSGGGYEQYF. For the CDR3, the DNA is TGTGCCAGCACCCGACATAGCGGGGGGGGCTACGAGCAGTACTTC.

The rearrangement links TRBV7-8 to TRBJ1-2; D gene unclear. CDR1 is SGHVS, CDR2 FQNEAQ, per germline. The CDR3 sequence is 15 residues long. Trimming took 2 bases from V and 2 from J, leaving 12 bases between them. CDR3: CASSLRPDDNYGYTF. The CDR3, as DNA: TGTGCCAGCAGCTTACGCCCCGATGACAACTATGGCTACACCTTC.

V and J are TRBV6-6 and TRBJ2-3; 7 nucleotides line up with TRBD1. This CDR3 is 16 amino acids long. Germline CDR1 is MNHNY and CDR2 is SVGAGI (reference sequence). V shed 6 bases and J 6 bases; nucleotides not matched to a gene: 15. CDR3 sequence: CASSHLARQGWDTQYF. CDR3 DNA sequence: TGTGCCAGCAGCCACCTCGCGAGACAGGGTTGGGATACGCAGTATTTT.

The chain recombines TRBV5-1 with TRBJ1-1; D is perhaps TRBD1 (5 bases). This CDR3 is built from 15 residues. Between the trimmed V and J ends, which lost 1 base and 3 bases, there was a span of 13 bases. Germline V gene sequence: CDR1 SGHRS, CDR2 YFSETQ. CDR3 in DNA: TGCGCCAGCAGCTTGTTGGGGGGTTGGTACACTGAAGCTTTCTTT. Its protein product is CASSLLGGWYTEAFF.

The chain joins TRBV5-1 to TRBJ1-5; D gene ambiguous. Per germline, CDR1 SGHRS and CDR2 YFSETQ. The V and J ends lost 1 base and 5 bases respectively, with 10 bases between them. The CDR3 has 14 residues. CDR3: CASSLLGMDQPQHF. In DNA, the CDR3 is TGCGCCAGCAGCTTGTTGGGTATGGATCAGCCCCAGCATTTT.

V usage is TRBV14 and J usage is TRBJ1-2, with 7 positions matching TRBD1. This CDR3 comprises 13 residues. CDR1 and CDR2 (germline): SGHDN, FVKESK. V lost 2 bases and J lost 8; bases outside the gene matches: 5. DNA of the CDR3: TGTGCCAGCAGCCAACGACAGGGAGGAGGCTACACCTTC. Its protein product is CASSQRQGGGYTF.

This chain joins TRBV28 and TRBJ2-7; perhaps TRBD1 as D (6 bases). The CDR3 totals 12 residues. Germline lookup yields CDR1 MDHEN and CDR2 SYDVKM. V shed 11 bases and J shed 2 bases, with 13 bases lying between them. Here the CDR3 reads CAHQGSTYEQYF. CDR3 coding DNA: TGTGCCCACCAGGGGTCTACCTACGAGCAGTACTTC.

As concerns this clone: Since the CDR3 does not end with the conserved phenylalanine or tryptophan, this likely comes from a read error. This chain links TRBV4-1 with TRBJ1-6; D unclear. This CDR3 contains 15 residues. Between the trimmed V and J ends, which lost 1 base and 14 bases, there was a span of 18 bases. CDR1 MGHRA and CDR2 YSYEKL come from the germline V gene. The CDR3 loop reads CASSQAVLLGNALHL. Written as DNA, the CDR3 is TGCGCCAGCAGCCAAGCCGTTTTACTGGGTAATGCCCTCCACCTT.

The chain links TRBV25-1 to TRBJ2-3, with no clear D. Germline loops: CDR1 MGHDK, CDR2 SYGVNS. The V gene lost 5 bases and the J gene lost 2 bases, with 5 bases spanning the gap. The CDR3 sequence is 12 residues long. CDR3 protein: CASSRATDTQYF. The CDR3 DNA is TGTGCCAGCAGTAGGGCCACAGATACGCAGTATTTT.

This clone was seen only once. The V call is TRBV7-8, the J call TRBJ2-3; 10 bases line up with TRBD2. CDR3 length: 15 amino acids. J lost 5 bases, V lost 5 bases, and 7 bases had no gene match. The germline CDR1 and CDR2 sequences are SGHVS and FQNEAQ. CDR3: CASSPLAGGRDTQYF. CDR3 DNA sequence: TGTGCCAGCAGCCCTTTAGCGGGGGGCAGAGATACGCAGTATTTT.

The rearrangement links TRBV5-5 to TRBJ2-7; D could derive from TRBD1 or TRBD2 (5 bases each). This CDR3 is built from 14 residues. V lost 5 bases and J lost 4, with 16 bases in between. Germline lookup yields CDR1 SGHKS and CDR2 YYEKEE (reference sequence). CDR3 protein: CASRPTAEGYEQYF. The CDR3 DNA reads TGTGCCAGCAGACCGACCGCAGAGGGGTACGAGCAGTACTTC.

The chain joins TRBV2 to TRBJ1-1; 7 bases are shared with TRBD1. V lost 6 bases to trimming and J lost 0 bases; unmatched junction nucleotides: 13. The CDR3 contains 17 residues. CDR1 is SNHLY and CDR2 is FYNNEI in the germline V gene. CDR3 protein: CASRGGGTAFMNTEAFF. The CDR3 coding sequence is TGTGCCAGCAGGGGCGGGGGGACAGCATTCATGAACACTGAAGCTTTCTTT.

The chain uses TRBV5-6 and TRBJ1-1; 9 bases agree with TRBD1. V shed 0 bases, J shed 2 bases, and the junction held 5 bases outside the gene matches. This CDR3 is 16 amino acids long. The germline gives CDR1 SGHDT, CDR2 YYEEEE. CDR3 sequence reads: CASSLVGQGSNTEAFF. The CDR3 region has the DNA TGTGCCAGCAGCTTGGTCGGACAGGGGTCTAACACTGAAGCTTTCTTT.